Many counts were recorded for the clone carrying this T cell receptor beta chain. TCRdb recomputed calls from the RACE reads with MiXCR, one row per CDR3 protein. This table has about 54,000 distinct CDR3 sequences, 9.5% to 10% appearing once. Germline V gene sequence: CDR1 LGHNA, CDR2 YSLEER. The CDR3 totals 14 residues. Trimming stripped 1 base from V and 3 bases from J, with 9 bases between. Stated time point: patch test 2, 6 weeks after DPC sensitization. The sample's treatment: therapeutic diphenylcyclopropenone sensitization with weekly scalp DPC. This specimen comes from a study of human T cells and chemical hapten exposure. Across the study: Cases of alopecia areata, totalis or universalis occurred in a predominantly female patient group.

The clonotype was recovered from a woman in her fifties or sixties with alopecia areata. Some clones in this sample may be carry-over from other donors' samples. This chain links TRBV4-3 with TRBJ1-2; D remains unclear. Sequencing used whole blood, obtained in connection with sensitization to the hapten diphenylcyclopropenone (DPC). CDR3 sequence: CASSQGTPHYGYTF. The CDR3 coding sequence is TGCGCCAGCAGCCAAGGTACACCCCACTATGGCTACACCTTC.